This entry describes one TCR beta chain. Its antigen is not identified. The data were obtained in a study of shared clonotypes between healthy human individuals. Study observations and caveats: Between a few donors, naive CD4 clonotypes were shared at a level of about 5%.

Method: immunoSEQ multiplex PCR; TCRdb's copy keeps in-frame clones and lacks some. The sample shows about 2.1 million clones, just over 90% of them seen only once. CD45RO-negative CD8 cells positively selected for CCR7 made up the naive population, which excluded terminally differentiated effector memory CD45RA+ cells. This CDR3 is built from 13 residues. The germline gives CDR1 LNHDA, CDR2 SQIVND (reference sequence). V gave up 4 bases and J gave up 3 bases, with 10 bases separating them. The sample taken for sequencing was naive CD8+ T cells from PBMCs. This sequence joins TRBV19 and TRBJ2-7; D unresolved. The TCR sequence derives from a man aged 18 to 29 in good health. Some clones in this sample may be carry-over from other donors' samples. The CDR3 is CASSSTDFYEQYF. The CDR3 bases are TGTGCCAGTAGTAGCACAGATTTCTACGAGCAGTACTTC.